These 21 T cell receptor beta chains originate from one sample sequenced in a study of identical twins. TCRdb independently ran MiXCR on the 5' RACE reads; one entry per CDR3 protein. The profile shows about 260,000 distinct CDR3 sequences, around 6.6% of them singletons. These data were likewise used in another study, on yellow fever vaccine responses in identical twins.

Material for sequencing was memory (CD45RO+) T cells sorted from blood. The receptors were gathered from a woman aged 18-29 years in good health.

This rearrangement joins TRBV19 to TRBJ1-5; D ambiguous. The V end lost 10 bases, the J end lost 1 base, and 5 bases lay between the germline ends. Germline V gene lookup returns CDR1 LNHDA and CDR2 SQIVND (reference sequence). The CDR3 extends over 11 amino acids. The CDR3 is CATGSNQPQHF. The CDR3 DNA reads TGTGCCACGGGGAGCAATCAGCCCCAGCATTTT.

This clonotype has more than one count but fewer than ten. The gene calls are TRBV6-4 and TRBJ2-6, with 9 bases identical to TRBD1. The CDR3 loop spans 17 amino acids. Germline CDR1 and CDR2: MRHNA and SNTAGT. Trimming cost V 0 bases and J 2 bases; bases outside gene matches: 2. The CDR3 loop reads CASSDSTGGTGANVLTF. CDR3 coding DNA: TGTGCCAGCAGTGACTCGACAGGGGGGACTGGGGCCAACGTCCTGACTTTC.

The sample holds a few counts of this clonotype. The genes are TRBV12-3 or TRBV12-4 and TRBJ2-1; 8 bases align to TRBD2. This CDR3 has 15 residues. V dropped 0 bases and J dropped 7; count of bases not matched to a gene: 5. The CDR3 reads CASSLASGSANEQFF. Here the CDR3 DNA reads TGTGCCAGCAGTTTAGCGAGCGGGAGTGCTAATGAGCAGTTCTTC.

Only a few counts were recorded for this clonotype. This chain connects TRBV7-9 to TRBJ1-2; 7 bases match TRBD1. Per the germline V gene, CDR1 is SEHNR and CDR2 is FQNEAQ (reference sequence). This CDR3 comprises 15 residues. The J segment lost 4 bases and the V segment lost 1 base, leaving 6 bases of the junction unmatched. The CDR3 DNA follows: TGTGCCAGCAGCTTAGATTCTGGGACAGTCTATGGCTACACCTTC. This translates into CASSLDSGTVYGYTF.

This clonotype was observed a few times. This chain joins TRBV20-1 and TRBJ1-2; D remains ambiguous. CDR1 is DFQATT and CDR2 is SNEGSKA in the germline V gene (reference sequence). Trimming took 7 bases from V and 8 from J, leaving 23 bases between them. The CDR3 has 14 amino acids. The CDR3 protein is CSVKAGWSGSGYTF. The CDR3 coding sequence is TGCAGTGTCAAAGCGGGATGGAGCGGATCGGGCTACACCTTC.

Here the CDR3 reads CSARDPLAGATDTQYF. The CDR3 DNA reads as TGCAGTGCTAGAGACCCCCTAGCGGGGGCCACAGATACGCAGTATTTT. This sequence joins TRBV20-1 and TRBJ2-3, with 10 nucleotides matching TRBD2. V lost 0 bases to trimming and J lost 2 bases; unmatched junction nucleotides: 5. CDR1 DFQATT and CDR2 SNEGSKA come from the germline V gene (reference sequence). CDR3 length: 16 amino acids.

This clonotype has only a few counts. The chain combines TRBV24-1 with TRBJ2-1, with TRBD2 matching 7 bases. Germline CDR1 KGHDR, CDR2 SFDVKD. V shed 0 bases, J shed 5 bases, and the junction held 6 bases outside the gene matches. The CDR3 extends over 16 amino acids. The CDR3 nucleotides are TGTGCCACCAGTGATTTGTGGGGAGGGGTAAACAATGAGCAGTTCTTC. It specifies CATSDLWGGVNNEQFF.

This clonotype was observed a few times. The rearrangement links TRBV7-9 to TRBJ2-3; 12 bases map to TRBD2. The V gene end was trimmed by 5 bases and the J gene end by 5 bases; junction bases not matched to a gene: 8. The CDR3 has 16 amino acids. Per germline, CDR1 SEHNR and CDR2 FQNEAQ (reference sequence). The CDR3 DNA sequence: TGTGCCAGCAGCCCCACTAGCGGGAGGTGGGGAGATACGCAGTATTTT. This encodes CASSPTSGRWGDTQYF.

The rearrangement links TRBV9 to TRBJ2-5, with no clear D. The V end was cut by 0 bases, the J end by 3 bases, with 9 bases between. Germline V gene data show CDR1 as SGDLS and CDR2 as YYNGEE. This CDR3 contains 14 residues. The CDR3 DNA reads as TGTGCCAGCAGCGTAGTGGGTAGGGAAGAGACCCAGTACTTC. Residues: CASSVVGREETQYF.

This chain links TRBV6-5 with TRBJ1-2; D ambiguous. The ends were cut back, 0 bases at V and 6 bases at J, with 11 bases in the middle. This CDR3 contains 14 residues. The germline V gene has CDR1 MNHEY and CDR2 SVGAGI. The CDR3: CASSYSSGEDGYTF. CDR3 DNA: TGTGCCAGCAGTTACTCGAGCGGGGAGGATGGCTACACCTTC.

This clonotype has at least ten counts. This chain joins TRBV29-1 and TRBJ1-5, with no clear D. Between the trimmed V and J ends, which lost 8 bases and 9 bases, there was a span of 5 bases. The CDR3 consists of 8 residues. CDR1 SQVTM and CDR2 ANQGSEA come from the germline V gene. Here the CDR3 reads CSTAPQHF. Here the CDR3 DNA reads TGCAGCACCGCGCCCCAGCATTTT. Full variable domain (missing parts from reference TRBV29-1 and TRBJ1-5): SAVISQKPSRDICQRGTSLTIQCQVDSQVTMMFWYRQQPGQSLTLIATANQGSEATYESGFVIDKFPISRPNLTFSTLTVSNMSPEDSSIYLCSTAPQHFGDGTRLSIL.

This clonotype was counted many times. The V gene is TRBV9, the J gene TRBJ1-4; unclear D gene. Germline-derived CDR1 and CDR2 are SGDLS and YYNGEE. CDR3 size: 15 residues. The germline V and J ends were trimmed by 2 bases and 0 bases, with 8 bases remaining between them. The CDR3 loop reads CASSVSIATNEKLFF. In nucleotides, the CDR3 is TGTGCCAGCAGCGTGTCCATCGCAACTAATGAAAAACTGTTTTTT.

In its sample, this clonotype was seen many times. The chain carries TRBV10-3 and TRBJ2-1; perhaps D is TRBD1 or TRBD2 (5 bases each). The V gene lost 8 bases and the J gene lost 3 bases, with 11 bases spanning the gap. The CDR3 is made up of 13 amino acids. The germline gives CDR1 ENHRY, CDR2 SYGVKD. CDR3 sequence (DNA): TGTGCCATCGGGGGAATGAACTACAATGAGCAGTTCTTC. It specifies CAIGGMNYNEQFF.

The rearrangement uses TRBV24-1 and TRBJ2-1; 15 bases line up with TRBD2. Trimming at V came to 4 bases and at J to 6 bases, leaving 6 bases not matched to a gene. CDR1 and CDR2 (germline): KGHDR, SFDVKD. The CDR3 length is 17 residues. The CDR3 nucleotides are TGTGCCACCAGTGACCGTGGACTAGCGGGAGGGGCCAATGAGCAGTTCTTC. Encoded protein: CATSDRGLAGGANEQFF.

This clonotype was recorded a few times. The chain is built from TRBV7-2 and TRBJ2-5; the match to TRBD1 covers 9 bases. Per the germline V gene, CDR1 is SGHTA and CDR2 is FQGNSA. The J segment lost 3 bases and the V segment lost 5 bases, leaving 4 bases of the junction unmatched. The CDR3 covers 14 residues. The CDR3 region is CASSPRTGEETQYF. CDR3 in DNA: TGTGCCAGCAGCCCTCGGACAGGGGAAGAGACCCAGTACTTC.

This clonotype was observed a few times. This chain uses TRBV18 with TRBJ2-5; D unclear. V lost 6 bases and J 5 bases, leaving 19 bases between the germline ends. The V gene's germline CDR1 is KGHSH and CDR2 LQKENI. The CDR3 runs 15 residues. The CDR3 is CASSPSWLSRETQYF. The CDR3 bases are TGTGCCAGCTCCCCCAGTTGGCTCTCGAGGGAGACCCAGTACTTC.

This clonotype came up many times. CDR3 in amino acids: CASSLEPGLTEAFF. Here the CDR3 DNA reads TGCGCCAGCAGCTTGGAGCCAGGACTCACTGAAGCTTTCTTT. V is TRBV5-1 and J is TRBJ1-1; D gene ambiguous. This CDR3 spans 14 amino acids. Trimming left V 0 bases short and J 4 bases short, with 10 bases between. From germline, CDR1 is SGHRS and CDR2 YFSETQ.

V usage is TRBV1 and J usage is TRBJ2-5; whether TRBD2, the table's D call, matches the DNA was not checked. TRBV1 is annotated as a pseudogene. This CDR3 contains 13 residues. In DNA, the CDR3 is TGCACCAGCACGGGTCGGGGCGGGAGTGGAGAGTACTTC. It encodes CTSTGRGGSGEYF.

Only a few counts were recorded for this clonotype. J is TRBJ1-6 and V is TRBV6-1, with D perhaps TRBD1 (6 bases). The CDR3 runs to 14 residues. Germline CDR1 and CDR2: MNHNS and SASEGT. V dropped 10 bases and J dropped 7 bases, with 17 bases sitting between them. The CDR3 coding sequence is TGTGCCACCCAGGGGAAACGCCTCAATTCACCCCTCCACTTT. As protein: CATQGKRLNSPLHF.

This clonotype was seen repeatedly, ten times or more. V usage is TRBV7-8 and J usage is TRBJ2-1; 7 bases are shared with TRBD2. With V trimmed by 1 base and J by 3 bases, 3 bases remained unmatched. Per germline, CDR1 SGHVS and CDR2 FQNEAQ. This CDR3 comprises 15 residues. In DNA, the CDR3 is TGTGCCAGCAGCTTAGGGGCTAGCGGCTACAATGAGCAGTTCTTC. Residues: CASSLGASGYNEQFF.

This clonotype was detected only a few times. DNA of the CDR3: TGTGCCAGCAGCTCGGGACTAGCGGGAAGAGAGACCCAGTACTTC. It specifies CASSSGLAGRETQYF. The genes are TRBV9 and TRBJ2-5; 13 positions match TRBD2. The CDR3 is 15 residues long. Looked up from germline, CDR1 is SGDLS and CDR2 is YYNGEE. The V segment lost 4 bases and the J segment 4 bases; nucleotides outside the gene matches: 4.